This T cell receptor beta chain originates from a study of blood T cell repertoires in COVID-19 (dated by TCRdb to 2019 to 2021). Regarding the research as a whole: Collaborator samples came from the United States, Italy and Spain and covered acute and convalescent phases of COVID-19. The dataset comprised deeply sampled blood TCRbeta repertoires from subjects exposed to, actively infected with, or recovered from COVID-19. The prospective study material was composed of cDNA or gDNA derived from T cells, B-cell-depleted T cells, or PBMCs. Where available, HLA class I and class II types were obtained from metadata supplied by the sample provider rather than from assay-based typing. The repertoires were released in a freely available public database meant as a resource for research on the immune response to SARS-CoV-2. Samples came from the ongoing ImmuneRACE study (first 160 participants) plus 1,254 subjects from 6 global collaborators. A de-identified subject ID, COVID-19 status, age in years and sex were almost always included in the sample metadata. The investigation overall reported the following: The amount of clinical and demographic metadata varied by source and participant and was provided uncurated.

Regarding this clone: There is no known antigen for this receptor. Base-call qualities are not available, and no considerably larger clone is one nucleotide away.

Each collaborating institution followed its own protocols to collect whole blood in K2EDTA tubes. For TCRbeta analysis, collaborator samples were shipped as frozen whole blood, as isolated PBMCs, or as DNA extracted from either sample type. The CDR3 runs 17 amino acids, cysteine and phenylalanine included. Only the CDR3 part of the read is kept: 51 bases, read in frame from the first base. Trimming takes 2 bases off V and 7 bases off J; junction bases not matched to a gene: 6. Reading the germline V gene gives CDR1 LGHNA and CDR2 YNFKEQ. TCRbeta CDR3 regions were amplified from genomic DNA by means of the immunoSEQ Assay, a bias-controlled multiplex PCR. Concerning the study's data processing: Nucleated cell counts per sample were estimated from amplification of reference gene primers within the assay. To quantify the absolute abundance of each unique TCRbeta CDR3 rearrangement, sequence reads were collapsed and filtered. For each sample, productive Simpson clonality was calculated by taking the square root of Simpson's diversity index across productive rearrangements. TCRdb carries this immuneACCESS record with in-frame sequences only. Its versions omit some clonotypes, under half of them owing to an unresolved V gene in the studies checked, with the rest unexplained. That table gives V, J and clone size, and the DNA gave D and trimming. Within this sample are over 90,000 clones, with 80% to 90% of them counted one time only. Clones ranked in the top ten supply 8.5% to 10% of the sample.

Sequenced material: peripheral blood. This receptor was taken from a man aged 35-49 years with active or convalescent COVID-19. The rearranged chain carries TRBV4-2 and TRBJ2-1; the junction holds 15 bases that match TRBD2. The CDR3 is CASSQRTSGGVRNEQFF. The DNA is TGTGCCAGCAGCCAACGGACTAGCGGGGGGGTACGTAATGAGCAGTTCTTC.